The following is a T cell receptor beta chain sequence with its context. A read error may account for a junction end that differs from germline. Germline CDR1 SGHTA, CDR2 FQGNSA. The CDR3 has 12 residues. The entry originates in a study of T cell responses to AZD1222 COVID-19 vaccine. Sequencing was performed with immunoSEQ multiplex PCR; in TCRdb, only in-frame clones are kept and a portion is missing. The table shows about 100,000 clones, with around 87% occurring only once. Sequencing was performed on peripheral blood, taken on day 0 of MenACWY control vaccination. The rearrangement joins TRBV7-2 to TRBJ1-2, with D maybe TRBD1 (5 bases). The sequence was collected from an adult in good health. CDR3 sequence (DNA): TGTGCCAGCAGCCCCTGGGGCTATGTCTACACCTTC. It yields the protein CASSPWGYVYTF.